This T cell receptor beta chain was recorded in a study of vaccination effects on CD4 cells after COVID-19. Isolating CD4+ T cells followed 9 to 10 days of culture. Of the BNT162b2 and mRNA-1273 vaccines, participants received two doses of one or the other. No vaccinee had earlier SARS-CoV-2 infection, and nucleocapsid antibodies were negative. Half-medium exchanges with IL-2 medium took place on days 3 and 7. The germline V gene encodes CDR1 SGDLS and CDR2 YYNGEE. This CDR3 contains 14 residues. Trimming shortened V by 0 bases and J by 4 bases, and 10 bases separated the two germline ends. Some clones are missing from TCRdb's copy, which holds only in-frame ones; the method was immunoSEQ multiplex PCR. The table lists fewer than 75,000 clones, roughly 80% of them singletons. As to this clone: No antigen is known for it.

The rearrangement uses TRBV9 and TRBJ1-1; D remains unclear. The specimen comprised CD4+ T cells from PBMCs cultured without peptide, sampled after COVID-19 vaccination. This TCR derives from a human donor who received a COVID-19 vaccine. The CDR3 sequence: CASSVALATTEAFF. The CDR3 DNA reads TGTGCCAGCAGCGTAGCTCTGGCCACCACTGAAGCTTTCTTT.